This T cell receptor (beta chain) comes out of a study of cytomegalovirus exposure and HLA in healthy donors. Primers included in the PCR were 60 Vbeta and 13 Jbeta primers. The repertoire was sequenced with immunoSEQ multiplex PCR; TCRdb's copy has only in-frame clones and lacks some. The profile shows more than 250,000 clones, 80% to 90% of them singletons. The specimen sequenced was PBMCs. The clonotype was recovered from a woman aged 18-35 years in good health and CMV-seronegative.

The CDR3 nucleotides are TGCGCCAGCAGCCAAGATCAGGGGGGCAGCCCCTACGAGCAGTACTTC. Translated, it gives CASSQDQGGSPYEQYF. The chain links TRBV4-1 to TRBJ2-7, with a tentative D call TRBD1 (7 bases). The V gene lost 0 bases and the J gene lost 2 bases, with 14 bases spanning the gap. This CDR3 contains 16 residues. Germline V gene sequence: CDR1 MGHRA, CDR2 YSYEKL.